This T cell receptor beta chain was captured by sequencing in a study of spatial heterogeneity in lung cancer. Study-wide results and caveats: Ubiquitous nonsynonymous mutations were tracked by counts of ubiquitous expanded TCRs, and regional ones by counts of regional expanded TCRs. The study found that expanded intratumoral alpha and beta TCR counts tracked tumor mutation counts.

This clonotype was recorded at least ten times. Antigen unknown. This beta chain slipped into a library made for alpha chains as a stray read, so its size is not meaningful. Germline lookup yields CDR1 MNHEY and CDR2 SVGAGI. The V gene lost 6 bases and the J gene lost 11 bases, with 22 bases spanning the gap. This CDR3 is built from 15 residues. TCRdb re-analysed the 5' RACE reads in MiXCR, keeping a single row per CDR3 protein. Among 9,500 to 11,000 distinct CDR3 sequences, 6.5% to 8.5% were seen once, and the ten largest hold approximately 20%. Time point noted: sample taken at primary tumor resection. Without sorting, whole RNA was sequenced from tumor, nontumor lung or frozen PBMC.

The J gene is TRBJ1-4, the V gene TRBV6-5; D is possibly TRBD1 (6 bases). The source of this sequence is a female donor with early-stage non-small cell lung cancer. The sequencing used lung tumor tissue, collected at surgery. In nucleotides, the CDR3 is TGTGCCAGCAGCCGAGAGTTAGGGGGAATGGAGAAACTGTTTTTT. Amino acid sequence: CASSRELGGMEKLFF.